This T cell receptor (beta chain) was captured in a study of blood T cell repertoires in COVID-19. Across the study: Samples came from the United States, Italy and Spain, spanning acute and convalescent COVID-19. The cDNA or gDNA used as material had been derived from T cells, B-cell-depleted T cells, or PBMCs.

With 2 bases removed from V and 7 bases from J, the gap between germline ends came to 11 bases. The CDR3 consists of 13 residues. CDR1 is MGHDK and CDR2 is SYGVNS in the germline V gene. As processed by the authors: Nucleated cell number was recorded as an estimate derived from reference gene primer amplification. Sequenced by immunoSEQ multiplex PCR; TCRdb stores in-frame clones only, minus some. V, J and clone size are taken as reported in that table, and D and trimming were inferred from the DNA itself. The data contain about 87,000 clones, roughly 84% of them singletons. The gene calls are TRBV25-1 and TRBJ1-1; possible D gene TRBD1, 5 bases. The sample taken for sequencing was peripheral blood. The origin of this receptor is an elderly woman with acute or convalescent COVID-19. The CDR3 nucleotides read TGTGCCAGCAGTGAACGTTGGACACATGAAGCTTTCTTT. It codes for CASSERWTHEAFF.